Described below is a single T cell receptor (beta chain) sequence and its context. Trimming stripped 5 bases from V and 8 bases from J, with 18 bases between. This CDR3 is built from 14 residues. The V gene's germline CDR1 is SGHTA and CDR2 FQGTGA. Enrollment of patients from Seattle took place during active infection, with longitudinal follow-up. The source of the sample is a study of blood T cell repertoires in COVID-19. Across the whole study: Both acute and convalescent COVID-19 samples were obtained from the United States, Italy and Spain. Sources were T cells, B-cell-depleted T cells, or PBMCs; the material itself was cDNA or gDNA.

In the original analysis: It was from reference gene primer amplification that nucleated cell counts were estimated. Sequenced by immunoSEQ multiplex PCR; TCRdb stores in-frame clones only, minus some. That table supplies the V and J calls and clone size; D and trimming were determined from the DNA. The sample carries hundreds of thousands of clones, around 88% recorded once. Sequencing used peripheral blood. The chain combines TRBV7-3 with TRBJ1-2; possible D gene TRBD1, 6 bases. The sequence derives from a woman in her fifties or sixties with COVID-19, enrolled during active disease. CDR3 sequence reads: CASSPSTGSSGYTF. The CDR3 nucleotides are TGTGCCAGCAGCCCCTCAACAGGGTCAAGCGGCTACACCTTC.